This T cell receptor (beta chain) was identified in a study of T cell repertoires in cytomegalovirus infection. TCRdb re-analysed the reads in MiXCR, keeping a single row per CDR3 protein. The repertoire holds approximately 500,000 distinct CDR3 sequences, about 15% seen once, with more than 20% in the top ten. This clonotype has only a few counts. CDR3 length: 13 residues. The V and J ends lost 2 bases and 4 bases respectively, with 8 bases between them. CDR1 and CDR2 from the germline V gene are MNHEY and SVGAGI. The V call is TRBV6-5, the J call TRBJ1-2; the D is unclear. This clonotype was obtained from a human donor in good health (CMV status not recorded). Some clones in this sample may be carry-over from other donors' samples. Sequencing was done on a sample of CD8+ T cells from PBMCs. This CDR3 is CASSYGETYGYTF. DNA of the CDR3: TGTGCCAGCAGTTACGGGGAGACCTATGGCTACACCTTC.